One and the same sample provided the 4 T cell receptor beta chains below, sequenced in a study of blood T cell repertoires in COVID-19. Sequenced by immunoSEQ multiplex PCR; TCRdb stores in-frame clones only, minus some. The sample comprises roughly 45,000 clones, 89% of which are singletons, and around 0.41% rests with the top ten. The sequencing input was peripheral blood. These receptors all stem from a human donor in a cohort sampled during active COVID-19.

The rearrangement uses TRBV7-9 and TRBJ1-1; TRBD1 matches at 12 bases. This CDR3 spans 15 amino acids. With 5 bases clipped from V and 7 bases from J, the junction kept 8 bases outside the gene matches. From germline, CDR1 is SEHNR and CDR2 FQNEAQ (reference sequence). CDR3 DNA sequence: TGTGCCAGCAGCGCCGGGACAGGGGGCTTGGATGAAGCTTTCTTT. This gives the protein CASSAGTGGLDEAFF.

The V call is TRBV5-5, the J call TRBJ1-1, with a possible D match to TRBD1 (6 bases). Trimming stripped 4 bases from V and 2 bases from J, with 12 bases between. The CDR3 is 14 amino acids. Germline lookup yields CDR1 SGHKS and CDR2 YYEKEE (reference sequence). The CDR3 loop is CASSIQGFNTEAFF. In nucleotides, the CDR3 is TGTGCCAGCAGCATACAGGGATTTAACACTGAAGCTTTCTTT.

The chain carries TRBV10-3 and TRBJ1-2; TRBD1 matches at 10 bases. The J segment lost 5 bases and the V segment lost 0 bases, leaving 9 bases of the junction unmatched. Germline assignment: CDR1 ENHRY and CDR2 SYGVKD. The CDR3 spans 17 residues. CDR3 protein: CAISESLGTGAGYGYTF. The CDR3 bases are TGTGCCATCAGTGAGTCTCTCGGGACAGGGGCAGGGTATGGCTACACCTTC.

The chain employs TRBV5-6 and TRBJ1-1, with no clear D. Germline CDR1 is SGHDT and CDR2 is YYEEEE. Trimming removed 5 bases at V and 0 bases at J, with 5 bases between. The CDR3 runs to 12 residues. CDR3 sequence reads: CASSYMNTEAFF. CDR3 sequence (DNA): TGTGCCAGCAGTTACATGAACACTGAAGCTTTCTTT. The variable domain in full, with the rest retrieved from reference TRBV5-6 and TRBJ1-1, is DAGVTQSPTHLIKTRGQQVTLRCSPKSGHDTVSWYQQALGQGPQFIFQYYEEEERQRGNFPDRFSGHQFPNYSSELNVNALLLGDSALYLCASSYMNTEAFFGQGTRLTVV.